This TCR beta chain came from a study of cytomegalovirus exposure and HLA in healthy donors. To note about this clone: Its target is not known.

Study findings and constraints: A later analysis by the authors found several of the most significant clusters apparently linked to common viral pathogens. The investigators catalogued 164 TCR beta chains as cytomegalovirus-associated.

The PCR had 60 Vbeta and 13 Jbeta primers. Profiled with immunoSEQ multiplex PCR; TCRdb holds only in-frame clones, not every one. The table has 100,000 or so clones, approximately 69% seen once. Trimming stripped 4 bases from V and 7 bases from J, with 16 bases between. This CDR3 spans 14 amino acids. CDR1 is MNHNY, CDR2 SVGAGI, per germline (reference sequence). Sequenced: PBMCs. V gene TRBV6-6 combines with J gene TRBJ1-1; D gene unclear. This receptor was taken from a man aged 25 to 40 in good health and CMV-seronegative. CDR3 sequence reads: CASSSMGSGYEAFF. CDR3 nucleotide sequence: TGTGCCAGCAGTTCGATGGGCAGCGGGTATGAAGCTTTCTTT.